These 30 T cell receptor beta chains were sequenced from one sample in a study of cytotoxic CD8 clonotypes in ibrutinib-treated CLL. TCRdb keeps only in-frame clones here, not all; method: immunoSEQ multiplex PCR. The sample contains around 140,000 clones, 80% of which appear only once. This sample comprised PBMCs, obtained after 36 months of ibrutinib treatment. These receptors were collected from a human donor with chronic lymphocytic leukemia.

The chain carries TRBV6-6 and TRBJ1-2; the D gene is possibly TRBD1 (5 bases). Germline V gene lookup returns CDR1 MNHNY and CDR2 SVGAGI (reference sequence). V gave up 2 bases and J gave up 13 bases, with 11 bases separating them. The CDR3 spans 11 residues. The CDR3 nucleotides are TGTGCCAGCAGTTACATGGGGCAGGCCACCTTC. Its translation is CASSYMGQATF.

V and J are TRBV5-1 and TRBJ1-2; 10 nucleotides match TRBD1. The V segment lost 4 bases and the J segment 4 bases; nucleotides outside the gene matches: 10. Germline CDR1 reads SGHRS; CDR2 reads YFSETQ. The CDR3 runs 16 residues. CDR3 sequence: CASSPETGGAGYGYTF. The CDR3 DNA follows: TGCGCCAGCAGCCCCGAGACAGGGGGCGCTGGCTATGGCTACACCTTC.

The chain uses TRBV5-1 and TRBJ2-3; 14 bases are a match to TRBD2. Germline V gene sequence: CDR1 SGHRS, CDR2 YFSETQ. Germline trimming cut 0 bases from V and 7 bases from J; bases unmatched to any gene: 4. This CDR3 contains 16 residues. CDR3 nucleotides: TGCGCCAGCAGCTTGGGGACTAGCGGGGGGACCCATACGCAGTATTTT. Amino acid sequence: CASSLGTSGGTHTQYF.

V gene TRBV6-6 combines with J gene TRBJ1-1; D is undetermined. Trimming pared 6 bases from V and 4 bases from J, leaving 9 bases between. Germline V gene data show CDR1 as MNHNY and CDR2 as SVGAGI (reference sequence). The length of the CDR3 is 12 residues. CDR3 DNA: TGTGCCAGCAGCGTACTGCGCACTGAAGCTTTCTTT. This translates into CASSVLRTEAFF.

This chain joins TRBV4-1 and TRBJ2-1; D perhaps matches TRBD2 (6 bases). This CDR3 spans 14 amino acids. Trimming left V 1 base short and J 8 bases short, with 12 bases between. Germline lookup yields CDR1 MGHRA and CDR2 YSYEKL. CDR3 DNA: TGCGCCAGCAGCCAAGTGGTAGGGAGGTATGAGCAGTTCTTC. This translates into CASSQVVGRYEQFF.

The table lists this clone with a count of one. The chain joins TRBV15 to TRBJ1-2; D perhaps matches TRBD1 (5 bases). V shed 8 bases and J shed 6 bases, with 16 bases lying between them. The CDR3 extends over 13 amino acids. The germline gives CDR1 LNHNV, CDR2 YYDKDF (reference sequence). CDR3 nucleotide sequence: TGTGCCACCGGGGGGTCGGGGTACGATGGCTACACCTTC. It codes for CATGGSGYDGYTF.

V is TRBV11-2 and J is TRBJ1-1; no definite D call. The CDR3 contains 12 residues. Germline V gene sequence: CDR1 SGHAT, CDR2 FQNNGV. V was cut by 4 bases and J by 0 bases, with 3 bases left in between. DNA of the CDR3: TGTGCCAGCAGCTCTATGAACACTGAAGCTTTCTTT. Protein sequence: CASSSMNTEAFF.

This chain links TRBV13 with TRBJ2-5; 8 bases agree with TRBD2. This CDR3 region has 15 residues. The junction had 10 bases not matched to a gene; V was cut back by 3 bases and J by 7 bases. CDR1 and CDR2 from the germline V gene are PRHDT and FYEKMQ (reference sequence). The CDR3 here is CASSFAGGLGGTQYF. DNA of the CDR3: TGTGCCAGCAGCTTTGCGGGAGGCTTAGGGGGGACCCAGTACTTC.

The chain couples TRBV5-1 to TRBJ2-7; the D is unclear. Germline CDR1 SGHRS, CDR2 YFSETQ. This CDR3 comprises 13 residues. Trimming cost V 3 bases and J 2 bases, with 9 bases left between them. The CDR3 sequence is CASSSSGPYEQYF. Here the CDR3 DNA reads TGCGCCAGCAGCTCCTCTGGGCCCTACGAGCAGTACTTC.

V is TRBV5-1 and J is TRBJ1-4, with D unresolved. The germline V gene has CDR1 SGHRS and CDR2 YFSETQ. The germline V and J ends were trimmed by 3 bases and 0 bases, with 9 bases remaining between them. CDR3 length: 15 residues. The CDR3 bases are TGCGCCAGCAGCTCCTCCGGGACAACTAATGAAAAACTGTTTTTT. It codes for CASSSSGTTNEKLFF.

The V and J genes are TRBV7-9 and TRBJ1-2; maybe TRBD1 (6 bases). Germline CDR1 SEHNR, CDR2 FQNEAQ (reference sequence). V gave up 1 base and J gave up 4 bases, with 16 bases separating them. The CDR3 sequence is 16 residues long. The CDR3 loop is CASSLDSGGVGYGYTF. DNA for the CDR3: TGTGCCAGCAGCTTAGACTCCGGGGGCGTGGGCTATGGCTACACCTTC.

This rearrangement joins TRBV6-5 to TRBJ1-3; tentative D call: TRBD1 (5 bases). Trimming removed 0 bases from V and 0 bases from J, with 9 bases in between. Germline values: CDR1 MNHEY, CDR2 SVGAGI. The CDR3 totals 16 residues. The CDR3 coding sequence is TGTGCCAGCAGTTACTCGCAGGGCCACTCTGGAAACACCATATATTTT. Protein: CASSYSQGHSGNTIYF.

As DNA, the CDR3 is TGTGCCAGCAGTGAATATGGCGGGGTCTACGAGCAGTACTTC. This gives the protein CASSEYGGVYEQYF. The chain joins TRBV6-4 to TRBJ2-7; D is perhaps TRBD2 (6 bases). The CDR3 has 14 amino acids. Germline V gene data show CDR1 as MRHNA and CDR2 as SNTAGT. V gave up 3 bases and J gave up 3 bases, with 12 bases separating them.

The chain carries TRBV15 and TRBJ2-7, with D possibly being TRBD2 (5 bases). The CDR3 has 16 amino acids. Germline V gene sequence: CDR1 LNHNV, CDR2 YYDKDF (reference sequence). V was pared by 3 bases and J by 2 bases, with 17 bases between. CDR3 bases: TGTGCCACCAGCAGGATCAGGAGGACTTACGCCTACGAGCAGTACTTC. It specifies CATSRIRRTYAYEQYF.

The rearrangement joins TRBV6-4 to TRBJ1-1; D not certain. The CDR3 has 13 amino acids. Per the germline V gene, CDR1 is MRHNA and CDR2 is SNTAGT. The V gene lost 5 bases and the J gene lost 1 base, with 8 bases spanning the gap. Written as DNA, the CDR3 is TGTGCCAGCAGTTCCCGGCCGAACACTGAAGCTTTCTTT. Translated: CASSSRPNTEAFF.

The rearrangement joins TRBV5-1 to TRBJ2-2; tentative D call: TRBD1 (5 bases). The CDR3 extends over 15 amino acids. Germline V gives CDR1 SGHRS, CDR2 YFSETQ. Trimming shortened V by 0 bases and J by 4 bases, and 10 bases separated the two germline ends. The CDR3 DNA is TGCGCCAGCAGCTTGGCCGACAGAGTCACCGGGGAGCTGTTTTTT. It specifies CASSLADRVTGELFF.

The chain employs TRBV5-1 and TRBJ1-3, with 9 bases aligning to TRBD1. V lost 4 bases to trimming and J lost 4 bases; unmatched junction nucleotides: 9. In germline, CDR1 is SGHRS, CDR2 YFSETQ. This CDR3 is built from 16 residues. The chain's CDR3 is CASSTGQGRSGNTIYF. In DNA form, the CDR3 reads TGCGCCAGCAGCACTGGACAGGGGCGCAGCGGAAACACCATATATTTT.

This sequence joins TRBV5-4 and TRBJ1-1, with D unresolved. Trimming stripped 4 bases from V and 0 bases from J, with 13 bases between. The CDR3 consists of 15 residues. Germline V lookup: CDR1 SGHNT, CDR2 YYREEE (reference sequence). CDR3 amino acids: CASSPPRTMNTEAFF. In nucleotides, the CDR3 is TGTGCCAGCAGCCCTCCCAGGACTATGAACACTGAAGCTTTCTTT.

This clone was observed a single time. The chain is built from TRBV6-5 and TRBJ2-7; maybe TRBD2 (6 bases). V shed 5 bases and J shed 5 bases, with 10 bases lying between them. CDR3 length: 12 amino acids. CDR1 is MNHEY and CDR2 is SVGAGI in the germline V gene. The CDR3 spells CASSQTRNEQYF. The CDR3 bases are TGTGCCAGCAGTCAGACTAGGAACGAGCAGTACTTC.

This rearrangement joins TRBV2 to TRBJ2-3, with TRBD2 matching over 7 bases. Germline V gene data show CDR1 as SNHLY and CDR2 as FYNNEI. There are 15 residues in the CDR3. The V segment lost 6 bases and the J segment 6 bases; nucleotides outside the gene matches: 12. The DNA of the CDR3 is TGTGCCAGCAGCTTCGGGACTACCCTTTTTGATACGCAGTATTTT. Translation gives CASSFGTTLFDTQYF.

V is TRBV5-1 and J is TRBJ1-6; no clear D. CDR1 SGHRS and CDR2 YFSETQ come from the germline V gene. V dropped 0 bases and J dropped 8 bases, with 9 bases sitting between them. CDR3 length: 14 amino acids. CDR3 nucleotide sequence: TGCGCCAGCAGCTTGGCCTGGTCAGATTCACCCCTCCACTTT. This encodes CASSLAWSDSPLHF. Drawing the rest from reference TRBV5-1 and TRBJ1-6, the complete variable domain is KAGVTQTPRYLIKTRGQQVTLSCSPISGHRSVSWYQQTPGQGLQFLFEYFSETQRNKGNFPGRFSGRQFSNSRSEMNVSTLELGDSALYLCASSLAWSDSPLHFGNGTRLTVT.

The chain carries TRBV9 and TRBJ2-3; D remains ambiguous. Germline V gene data show CDR1 as SGDLS and CDR2 as YYNGEE. CDR3 length: 13 residues. Trimming took 0 bases from V and 6 from J, leaving 8 bases between them. CDR3 DNA: TGTGCCAGCAGCGTAGGGAGTTTGGATACGCAGTATTTT. Its translation: CASSVGSLDTQYF.

This rearrangement joins TRBV7-9 to TRBJ2-2; maybe TRBD1 (6 bases). This CDR3 contains 14 residues. V lost 1 base, J lost 6 bases, and 9 bases lay in between. Germline V gene lookup returns CDR1 SEHNR and CDR2 FQNEAQ (reference sequence). CDR3: CASSLVAGAGELFF. The CDR3 DNA sequence: TGTGCCAGCAGCTTAGTCGCAGGGGCCGGGGAGCTGTTTTTT.

The V call is TRBV6-6, the J call TRBJ1-5; D ambiguous. Trimming cost V 1 base and J 5 bases, with 9 bases left between them. The CDR3 covers 14 residues. Germline V gene sequence: CDR1 MNHNY, CDR2 SVGAGI (reference sequence). The chain's CDR3 is CASSYLVGDQPQHF. CDR3 in DNA: TGTGCCAGCAGTTACTTAGTCGGGGATCAGCCCCAGCATTTT.

With regard to this clone: Other DNA sequences in the sample encode the same CDR3. The chain combines TRBV2 with TRBJ2-5; D is undetermined. Germline CDR1 and CDR2: SNHLY and FYNNEI. This CDR3 is built from 11 residues. V lost 6 bases to trimming and J lost 2 bases, with 4 bases between them. The DNA for the CDR3 is TGTGCCAGCAGGGGACAAGAGACCCAGTACTTC. It yields the protein CASRGQETQYF.

The chain uses TRBV27 and TRBJ2-7; 8 bases fit TRBD2. Germline loops: CDR1 MNHEY, CDR2 SMNVEV (reference sequence). J lost 7 bases, V lost 5 bases, and 10 bases had no gene match. The CDR3 has 14 residues. The CDR3 bases are TGTGCCAGCAGTCCGGGACTAGGGATGGGTGAGCAGTACTTC. Amino acids: CASSPGLGMGEQYF.

To note about this clone: In the same sample, other DNA sequences code for this CDR3. The rearrangement joins TRBV27 to TRBJ2-7; TRBD1 is a possible D gene (5 bases). This CDR3 is 14 amino acids long. Per germline, CDR1 MNHEY and CDR2 SMNVEV (reference sequence). V lost 0 bases and J lost 0, with 6 bases in between. CDR3 bases: TGTGCCAGCAGTTTATCTGGACACTCCTACGAGCAGTACTTC. Translated, it gives CASSLSGHSYEQYF.

This clone has more than one count but fewer than ten. This chain connects TRBV4-2 to TRBJ2-3; D may be TRBD2 (7 bases). The germline gives CDR1 LGHNA, CDR2 YNFKEQ. V shed 1 base and J shed 5 bases, with 13 bases lying between them. The CDR3 runs to 15 residues. This CDR3 is CASSQGGGRRDTQYF. The CDR3 DNA is TGTGCCAGCAGCCAAGGGGGGGGCCGGAGAGATACGCAGTATTTT.

This clone was observed a few times. The chain uses TRBV27 and TRBJ2-7, with 9 bases fitting TRBD2. Germline values: CDR1 MNHEY, CDR2 SMNVEV (reference sequence). J was trimmed by 7 bases and V by 5 bases; bases with no gene match: 12. This CDR3 contains 15 residues. CDR3 coding DNA: TGTGCCAGCAGTATCGGGACTAGCCTTTTGGGAGAGCAGTACTTC. It codes for CASSIGTSLLGEQYF.

The chain has TRBV14 and TRBJ2-7; D perhaps matches TRBD2 (6 bases). Per the germline V gene, CDR1 is SGHDN and CDR2 is FVKESK. The CDR3 runs 14 residues. V was shortened by 4 bases and J by 2 bases, with 12 bases between the two germline ends. CDR3 nucleotide sequence: TGTGCCAGCAGCCGATCGGGACTGGCCTACGAGCAGTACTTC. Translating it yields CASSRSGLAYEQYF.